A selection of T cell receptor beta chains follows, all from one sample in a study of shared clonotypes between healthy human individuals. The repertoire was sequenced with immunoSEQ multiplex PCR; TCRdb's copy has only in-frame clones and lacks some. The profile shows 1,400,000 or so clones, around 98.5% of them singletons. What was sequenced was naive CD4+ T cells sorted from blood. These receptors were obtained from a man aged 25 to 45 in good health. Each CDR3 is given without its conserved first and last residue. Fields, in order: V gene, J gene, CDR3 protein.

>TRBV5-1|TRBJ1-1
ASSLERGREAF
>TRBV7-3|TRBJ2-1
ASSLTSGLGNEQF
>TRBV29-1|TRBJ2-5
SGPQGETQY
>TRBV5-1|TRBJ2-1
ASSEQGQEF
>TRBV18|TRBJ1-4
ASSPPGGGWGEKLF
>TRBV14|TRBJ1-2
ASRFKVGQGPGYT
>TRBV6-6|TRBJ1-5
ASSAGTGVQPQH
>TRBV18|TRBJ2-5
ASSTVAGGETQY
>TRBV9|TRBJ2-2
ASSLRAGVGELF
>TRBV28|TRBJ2-7
ASNPGPAYEQY
>TRBV18|TRBJ1-5
ASSPRHRGGNQPQH
>TRBV2|TRBJ2-3
ARTGQLITDTQY
>TRBV7-6|TRBJ1-2
ASSPLESGYT
>TRBV15|TRBJ1-3
ATSRDGRALRDTIY
>TRBV7-2|TRBJ1-2
ASSPDAPGLLGYT
>TRBV29-1|TRBJ2-3
SVVEYSSTDTQY
>TRBV2|TRBJ2-5
ASSQTIDSRETQY
>TRBV5-4|TRBJ2-1
ASSWIQGNEQF
>TRBV28|TRBJ2-7
ASLNTGSLHEQY